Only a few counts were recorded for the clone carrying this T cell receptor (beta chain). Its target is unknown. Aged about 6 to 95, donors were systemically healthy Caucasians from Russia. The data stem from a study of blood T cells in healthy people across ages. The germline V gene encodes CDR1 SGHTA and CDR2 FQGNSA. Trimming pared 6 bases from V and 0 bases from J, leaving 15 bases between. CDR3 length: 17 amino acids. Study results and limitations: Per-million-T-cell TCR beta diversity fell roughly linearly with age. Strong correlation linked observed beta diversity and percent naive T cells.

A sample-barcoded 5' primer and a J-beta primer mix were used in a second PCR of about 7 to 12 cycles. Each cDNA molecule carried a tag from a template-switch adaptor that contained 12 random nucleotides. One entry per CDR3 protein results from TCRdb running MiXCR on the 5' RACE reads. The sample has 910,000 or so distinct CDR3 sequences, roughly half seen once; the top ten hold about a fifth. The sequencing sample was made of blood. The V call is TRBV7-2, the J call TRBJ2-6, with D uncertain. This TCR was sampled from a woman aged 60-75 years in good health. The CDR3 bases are TGTGCCAGCAGTCCAGGCGGAATCCTCTCTGGGGCCAACGTCCTGACTTTC. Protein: CASSPGGILSGANVLTF.